Listed here are 4 T cell receptor beta chains from one sample, sequenced in a study of T cell responses to AZD1222 COVID-19 vaccine. Profiling relied on immunoSEQ multiplex PCR, and the TCRdb table lists in-frame clones only, not all of them. The sample holds over 100,000 clones, 93% seen once. The source material was peripheral blood, sampled on day 0 of AZD1222 vaccination. These receptor sequences come from an adult in good health.

This chain's CDR3 is CASRDRDRTNTGELFF. CDR3 nucleotides: TGTGCCAGCAGGGATAGGGACAGGACGAACACCGGGGAGCTGTTTTTT. The chain has TRBV2 and TRBJ2-2; 8 bases fit TRBD1. From germline, CDR1 is SNHLY and CDR2 FYNNEI. V trimming: 6 bases; J trimming: 0 bases; junction bases outside the gene matches: 6. The CDR3 is made up of 16 amino acids.

V usage is TRBV7-9 and J usage is TRBJ2-7; possibly TRBD2 for D (6 bases). CDR1 is SEHNR, CDR2 FQNEAQ, per germline (reference sequence). V was pared by 2 bases and J by 3 bases, with 8 bases between. This CDR3 is built from 13 residues. CDR3 protein: CASSLYSGYEQYF. The CDR3 nucleotides are TGTGCCAGCAGCTTATATAGCGGCTACGAGCAGTACTTC.

The rearrangement joins TRBV5-4 to TRBJ2-1; the D gene could be TRBD1 or TRBD2 (6 bases each). The CDR3 covers 15 residues. The V gene's germline CDR1 is SGHNT and CDR2 YYREEE (reference sequence). With 0 bases removed from V and 3 bases from J, the gap between germline ends came to 10 bases. CDR3 amino acids: CASSLGGAVYNEQFF. Here the CDR3 DNA reads TGTGCCAGCAGCTTGGGGGGGGCGGTCTACAATGAGCAGTTCTTC.

The V and J genes are TRBV9 and TRBJ2-2; D is undetermined. Trimming took 3 bases from V and 1 from J, leaving 4 bases between them. The CDR3 is 13 amino acids. Germline V gene lookup returns CDR1 SGDLS and CDR2 YYNGEE. CDR3 sequence: CASSEGNTGELFF. DNA of the CDR3: TGTGCCAGCAGCGAGGGGAACACCGGGGAGCTGTTTTTT.